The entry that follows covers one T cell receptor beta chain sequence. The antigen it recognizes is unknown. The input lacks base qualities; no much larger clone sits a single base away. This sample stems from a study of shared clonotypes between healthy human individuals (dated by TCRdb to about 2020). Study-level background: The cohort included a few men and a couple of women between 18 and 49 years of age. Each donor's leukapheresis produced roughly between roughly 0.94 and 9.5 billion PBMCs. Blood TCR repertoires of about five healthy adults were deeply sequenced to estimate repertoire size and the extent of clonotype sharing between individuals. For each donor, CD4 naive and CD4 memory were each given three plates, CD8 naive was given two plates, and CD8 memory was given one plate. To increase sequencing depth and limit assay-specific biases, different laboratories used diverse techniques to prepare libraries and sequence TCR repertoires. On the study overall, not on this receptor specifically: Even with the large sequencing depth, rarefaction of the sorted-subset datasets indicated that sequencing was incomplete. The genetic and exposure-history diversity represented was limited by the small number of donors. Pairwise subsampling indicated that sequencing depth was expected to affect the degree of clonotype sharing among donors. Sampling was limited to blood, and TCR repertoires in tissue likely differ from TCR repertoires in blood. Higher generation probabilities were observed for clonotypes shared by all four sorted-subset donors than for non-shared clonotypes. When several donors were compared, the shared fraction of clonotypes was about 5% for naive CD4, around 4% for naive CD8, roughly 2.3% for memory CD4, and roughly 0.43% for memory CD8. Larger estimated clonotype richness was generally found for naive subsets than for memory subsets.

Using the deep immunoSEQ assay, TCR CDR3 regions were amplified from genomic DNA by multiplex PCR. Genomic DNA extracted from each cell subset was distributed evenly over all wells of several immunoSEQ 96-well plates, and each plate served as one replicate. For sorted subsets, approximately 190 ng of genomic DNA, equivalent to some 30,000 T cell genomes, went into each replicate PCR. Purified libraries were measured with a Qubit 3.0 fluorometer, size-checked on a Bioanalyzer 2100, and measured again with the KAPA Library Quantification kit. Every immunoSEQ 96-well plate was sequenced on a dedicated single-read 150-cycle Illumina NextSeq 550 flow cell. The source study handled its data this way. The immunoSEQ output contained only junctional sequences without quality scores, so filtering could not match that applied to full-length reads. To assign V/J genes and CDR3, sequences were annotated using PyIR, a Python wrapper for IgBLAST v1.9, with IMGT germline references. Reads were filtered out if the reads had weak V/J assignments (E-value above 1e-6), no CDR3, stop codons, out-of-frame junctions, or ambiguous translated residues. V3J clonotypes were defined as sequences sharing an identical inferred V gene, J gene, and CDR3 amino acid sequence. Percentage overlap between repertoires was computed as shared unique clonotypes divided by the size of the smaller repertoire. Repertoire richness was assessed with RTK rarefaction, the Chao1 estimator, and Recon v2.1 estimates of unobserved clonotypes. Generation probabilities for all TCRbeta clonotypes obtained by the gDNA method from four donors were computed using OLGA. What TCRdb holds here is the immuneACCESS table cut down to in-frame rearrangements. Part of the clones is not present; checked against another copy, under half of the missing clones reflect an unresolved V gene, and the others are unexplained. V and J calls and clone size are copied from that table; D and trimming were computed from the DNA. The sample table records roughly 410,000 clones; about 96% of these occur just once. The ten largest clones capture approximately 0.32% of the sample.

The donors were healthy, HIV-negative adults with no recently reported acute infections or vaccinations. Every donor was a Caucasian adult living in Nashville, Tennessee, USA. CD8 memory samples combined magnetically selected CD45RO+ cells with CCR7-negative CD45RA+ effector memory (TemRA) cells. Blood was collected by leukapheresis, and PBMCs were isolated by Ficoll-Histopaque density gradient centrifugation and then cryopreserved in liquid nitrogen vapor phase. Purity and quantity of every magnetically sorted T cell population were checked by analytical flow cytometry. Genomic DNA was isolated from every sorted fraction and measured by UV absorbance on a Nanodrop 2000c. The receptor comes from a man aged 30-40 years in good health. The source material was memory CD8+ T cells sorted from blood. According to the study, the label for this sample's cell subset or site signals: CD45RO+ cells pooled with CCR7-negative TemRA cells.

The nucleotide sequence is given as TGTGCCAGCAGCCAAGAGGACAGGGGCACAGATACGCAGTATTTT. Its protein product is CASSQEDRGTDTQYF. The chain links TRBV4-2 with TRBJ2-3, with 8 bases in between that match TRBD1. Measured from the cysteine to the phenylalanine, the CDR3 is 15 residues long. Solely the CDR3 DNA is kept, with 45 bases framed from the first base. Sequences LGHNA (CDR1) and YNFKEQ (CDR2) are obtained from the germline V gene. From V the trimming removes 0 bases and from J it removes 1 base, while the gene matches leave 0 bases of the junction unaccounted for.